The T cell receptor (beta chain) under discussion was sequenced for a study of T cells after yellow fever vaccination. The trim removed 3 bases at V and 1 base at J, leaving 4 bases unmatched. The CDR3 totals 14 residues. Germline CDR1 reads DFQATT; CDR2 reads SNEGSKA (reference sequence). In the case of this clonotype: Its target is not known.

The study made its TCR cDNA through 5'RACE template switching. That step introduced a universal primer site along with UMIs. TCRdb re-analysed the 5' RACE reads in MiXCR, keeping a single row per CDR3 protein. Of just under 600,000 distinct CDR3 sequences listed, roughly 13% are singletons. Broader study findings: In FACS-sorted repertoires, abundant clonotypes from the bulk population could appear as contaminants. Subsequent to the booster, the majority of primary-vaccination clones reappeared (around 97% CD4, 85% to 90% CD8). The CD4 compartment and the CD8 compartment contained a small share of clonotypes in common.

The material sequenced was PBMCs, taken on the day of the yellow fever booster vaccination. This chain links TRBV20-1 with TRBJ2-7; TRBD2 aligns across 9 bases. The sequence derives from a man aged 30 to 39 who received the YFV17D yellow fever vaccine. CDR3 DNA sequence: TGCAGTGCTAGTTTGACTAGCGGATCCTACGAGCAGTACTTC. This translates into CSASLTSGSYEQYF.